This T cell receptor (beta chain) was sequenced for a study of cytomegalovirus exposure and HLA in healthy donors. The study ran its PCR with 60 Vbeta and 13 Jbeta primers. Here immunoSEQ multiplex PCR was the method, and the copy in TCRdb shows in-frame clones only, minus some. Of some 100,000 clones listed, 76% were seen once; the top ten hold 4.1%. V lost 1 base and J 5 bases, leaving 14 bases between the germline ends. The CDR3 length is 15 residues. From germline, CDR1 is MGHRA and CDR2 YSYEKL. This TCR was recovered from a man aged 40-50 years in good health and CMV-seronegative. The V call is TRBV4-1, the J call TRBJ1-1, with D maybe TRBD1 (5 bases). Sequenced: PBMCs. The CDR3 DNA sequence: TGCGCCAGCAGCCAAGGGGGGGGAGGGTGGACTGAAGCTTTCTTT. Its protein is CASSQGGGGWTEAFF.